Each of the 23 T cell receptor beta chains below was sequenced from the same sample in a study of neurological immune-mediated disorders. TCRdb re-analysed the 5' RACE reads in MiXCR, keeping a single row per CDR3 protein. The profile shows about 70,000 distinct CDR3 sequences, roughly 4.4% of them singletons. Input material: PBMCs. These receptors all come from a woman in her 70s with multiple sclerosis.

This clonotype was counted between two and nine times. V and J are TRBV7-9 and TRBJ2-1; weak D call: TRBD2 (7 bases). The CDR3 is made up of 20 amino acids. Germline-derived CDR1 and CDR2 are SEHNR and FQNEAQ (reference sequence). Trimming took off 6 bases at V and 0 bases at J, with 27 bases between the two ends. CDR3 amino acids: CASSLLRDKLAGSSYNEQFF. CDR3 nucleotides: TGTGCCAGCAGTCTCTTAAGGGACAAATTAGCGGGTAGCTCCTACAATGAGCAGTTCTTC.

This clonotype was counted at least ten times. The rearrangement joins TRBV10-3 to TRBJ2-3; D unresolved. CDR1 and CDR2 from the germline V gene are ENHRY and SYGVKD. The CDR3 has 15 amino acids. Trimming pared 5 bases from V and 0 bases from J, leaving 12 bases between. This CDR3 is CAISPADSSTDTQYF. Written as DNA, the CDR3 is TGTGCCATCAGTCCTGCGGATTCTAGCACAGATACGCAGTATTTT.

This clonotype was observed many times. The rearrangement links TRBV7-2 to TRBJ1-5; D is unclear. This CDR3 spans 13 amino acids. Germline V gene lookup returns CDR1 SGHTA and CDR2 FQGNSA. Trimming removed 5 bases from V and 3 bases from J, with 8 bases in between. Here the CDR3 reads CASSPETNQPQHF. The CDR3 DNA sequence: TGTGCCAGCAGCCCGGAGACCAATCAGCCCCAGCATTTT.

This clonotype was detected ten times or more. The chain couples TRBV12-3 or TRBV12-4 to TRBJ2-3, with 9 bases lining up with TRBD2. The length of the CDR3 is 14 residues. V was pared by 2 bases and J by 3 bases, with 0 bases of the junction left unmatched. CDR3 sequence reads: CASSLSGGTDTQYF. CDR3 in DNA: TGTGCCAGCAGTTTAAGCGGGGGGACAGATACGCAGTATTTT.

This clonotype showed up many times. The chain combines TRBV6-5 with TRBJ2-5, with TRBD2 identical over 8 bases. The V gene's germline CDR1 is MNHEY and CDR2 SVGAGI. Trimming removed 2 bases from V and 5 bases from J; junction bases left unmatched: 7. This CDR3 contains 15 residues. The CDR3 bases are TGTGCCAGCAGTTACAGAAGCGGGAGCCTGGAGACCCAGTACTTC. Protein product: CASSYRSGSLETQYF.

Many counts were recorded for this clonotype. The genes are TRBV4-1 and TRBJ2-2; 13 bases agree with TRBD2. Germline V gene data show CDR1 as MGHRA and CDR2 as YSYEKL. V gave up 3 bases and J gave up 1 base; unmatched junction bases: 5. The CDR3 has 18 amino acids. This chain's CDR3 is CASSQTSGRLRNTGELFF. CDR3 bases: TGCGCCAGCAGCCAGACTAGCGGGAGGTTGAGGAACACCGGGGAGCTGTTTTTT.

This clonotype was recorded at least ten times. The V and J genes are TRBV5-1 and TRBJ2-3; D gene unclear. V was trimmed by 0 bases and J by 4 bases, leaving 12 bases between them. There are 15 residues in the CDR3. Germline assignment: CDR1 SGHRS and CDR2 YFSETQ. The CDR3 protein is CASSLENRGPDTQYF. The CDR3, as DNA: TGCGCCAGCAGCTTGGAGAACCGTGGTCCAGATACGCAGTATTTT.

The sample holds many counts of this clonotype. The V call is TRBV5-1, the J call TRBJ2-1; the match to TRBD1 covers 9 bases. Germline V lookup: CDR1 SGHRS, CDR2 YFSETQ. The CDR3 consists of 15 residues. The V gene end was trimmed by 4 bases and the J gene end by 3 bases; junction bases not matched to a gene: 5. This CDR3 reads CASSAGQGLYNEQFF. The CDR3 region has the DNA TGCGCCAGCAGCGCGGGACAGGGCCTCTACAATGAGCAGTTCTTC.

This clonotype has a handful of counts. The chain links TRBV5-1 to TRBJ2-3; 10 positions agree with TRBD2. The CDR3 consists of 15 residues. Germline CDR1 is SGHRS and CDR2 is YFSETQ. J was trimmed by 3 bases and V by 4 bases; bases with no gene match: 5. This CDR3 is CASSGASGRTDTQYF. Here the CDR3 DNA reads TGCGCCAGCAGCGGCGCTAGCGGGAGAACAGATACGCAGTATTTT.

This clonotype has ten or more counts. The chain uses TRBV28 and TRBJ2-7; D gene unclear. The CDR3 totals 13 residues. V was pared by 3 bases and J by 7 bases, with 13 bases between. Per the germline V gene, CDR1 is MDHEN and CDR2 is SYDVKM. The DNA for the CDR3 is TGTGCCAGCAGTTTCGAGACGAATCCTGAGCAGTACTTC. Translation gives CASSFETNPEQYF.

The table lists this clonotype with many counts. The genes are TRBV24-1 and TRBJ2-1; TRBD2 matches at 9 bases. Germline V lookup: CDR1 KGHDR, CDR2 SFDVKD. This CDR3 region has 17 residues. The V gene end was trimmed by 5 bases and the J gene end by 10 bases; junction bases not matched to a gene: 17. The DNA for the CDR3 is TGTGCCACCAGTGCCTATTCCTCCGGGACTAGCCGTTCCGAGCAGTTCTTC. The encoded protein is CATSAYSSGTSRSEQFF.

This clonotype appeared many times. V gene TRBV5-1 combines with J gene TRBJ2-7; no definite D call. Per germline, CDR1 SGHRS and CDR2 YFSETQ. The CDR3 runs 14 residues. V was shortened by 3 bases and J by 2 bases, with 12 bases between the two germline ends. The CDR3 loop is CASSSTDPPYEQYF. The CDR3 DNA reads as TGCGCCAGCAGCTCCACGGACCCCCCCTACGAGCAGTACTTC.

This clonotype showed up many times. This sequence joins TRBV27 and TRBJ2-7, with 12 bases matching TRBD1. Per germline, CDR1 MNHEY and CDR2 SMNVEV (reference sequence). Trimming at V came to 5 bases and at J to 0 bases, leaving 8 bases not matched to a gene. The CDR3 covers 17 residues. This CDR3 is CASSPRDRGLFSYEQYF. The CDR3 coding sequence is TGTGCCAGCAGTCCCCGGGACAGGGGGCTTTTCTCCTACGAGCAGTACTTC.

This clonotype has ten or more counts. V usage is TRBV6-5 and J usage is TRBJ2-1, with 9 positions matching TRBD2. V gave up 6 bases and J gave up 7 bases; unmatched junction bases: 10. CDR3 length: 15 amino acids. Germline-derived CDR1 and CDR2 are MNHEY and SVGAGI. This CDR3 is CASRESGRRLNEQFF. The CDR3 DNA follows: TGTGCCAGCAGAGAGAGCGGGAGGAGGTTAAATGAGCAGTTCTTC.

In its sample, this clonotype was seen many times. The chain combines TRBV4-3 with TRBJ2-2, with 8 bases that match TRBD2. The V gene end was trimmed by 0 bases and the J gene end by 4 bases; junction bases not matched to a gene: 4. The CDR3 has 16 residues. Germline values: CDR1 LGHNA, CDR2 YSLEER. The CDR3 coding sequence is TGCGCCAGCAGCCAAGACGGCGGGAGGACCACCGGGGAGCTGTTTTTT. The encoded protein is CASSQDGGRTTGELFF.

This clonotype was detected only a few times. The CDR3 protein is CASSLYSGSSGTDTQYF. CDR3 DNA sequence: TGTGCCAGCAGCTTATACTCCGGGAGTAGTGGGACAGATACGCAGTATTTT. This chain links TRBV7-2 with TRBJ2-3; D might be TRBD2 (6 bases). The CDR3 runs 17 residues. Germline CDR1 SGHTA, CDR2 FQGNSA. Trimming stripped 2 bases from V and 3 bases from J, with 18 bases between.

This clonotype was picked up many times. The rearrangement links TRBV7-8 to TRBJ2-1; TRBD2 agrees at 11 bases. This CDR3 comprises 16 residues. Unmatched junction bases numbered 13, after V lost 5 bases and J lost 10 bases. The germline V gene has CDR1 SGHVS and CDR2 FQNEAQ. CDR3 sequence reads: CASSPGTSGTRSEQFF. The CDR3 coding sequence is TGTGCCAGCAGCCCTGGGACTAGCGGAACAAGATCGGAGCAGTTCTTC.

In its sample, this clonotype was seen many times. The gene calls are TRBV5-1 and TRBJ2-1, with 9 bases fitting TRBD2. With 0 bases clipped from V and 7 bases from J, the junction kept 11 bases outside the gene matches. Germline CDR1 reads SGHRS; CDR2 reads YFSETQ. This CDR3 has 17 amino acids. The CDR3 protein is CASSLARLAEGGNEQFF. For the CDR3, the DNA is TGCGCCAGCAGCTTGGCCCGACTAGCGGAGGGGGGAAATGAGCAGTTCTTC. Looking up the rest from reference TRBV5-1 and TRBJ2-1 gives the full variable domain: KAGVTQTPRYLIKTRGQQVTLSCSPISGHRSVSWYQQTPGQGLQFLFEYFSETQRNKGNFPGRFSGRQFSNSRSEMNVSTLELGDSALYLCASSLARLAEGGNEQFFGPGTRLTVL.

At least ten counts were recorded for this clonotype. The CDR3 DNA reads TGTGCCAGCAGCTCGGCGGGGGCACCCACCTACAATGAGCAGTTCTTC. This codes for CASSSAGAPTYNEQFF. The chain recombines TRBV28 with TRBJ2-1; the D gene is possibly TRBD2 (7 bases). Germline CDR1 MDHEN, CDR2 SYDVKM. The ends were cut back, 6 bases at V and 2 bases at J, with 17 bases in the middle. There are 16 residues in the CDR3. The full variable domain, its missing parts supplied by reference TRBV28 and TRBJ2-1, is DVKVTQSSRYLVKRTGEKVFLECVQDMDHENMFWYRQDPGLGLRLIYFSYDVKMKEKGDIPEGYSVSREKKERFSLILESASTNQTSMYLCASSSAGAPTYNEQFFGPGTRLTVL.

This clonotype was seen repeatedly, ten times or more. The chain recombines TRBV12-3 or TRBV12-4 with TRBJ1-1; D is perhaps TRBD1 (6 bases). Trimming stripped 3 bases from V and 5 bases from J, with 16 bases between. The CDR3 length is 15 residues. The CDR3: CASSFTGGAGTEAFF. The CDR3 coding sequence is TGTGCCAGCAGTTTTACGGGGGGCGCGGGGACTGAAGCTTTCTTT.

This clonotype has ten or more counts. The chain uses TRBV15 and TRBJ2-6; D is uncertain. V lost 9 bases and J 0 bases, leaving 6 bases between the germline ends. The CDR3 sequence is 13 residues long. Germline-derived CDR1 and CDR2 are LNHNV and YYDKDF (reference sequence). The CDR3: CATAHSGANVLTF. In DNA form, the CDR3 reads TGTGCCACAGCGCACTCTGGGGCCAACGTCCTGACTTTC.

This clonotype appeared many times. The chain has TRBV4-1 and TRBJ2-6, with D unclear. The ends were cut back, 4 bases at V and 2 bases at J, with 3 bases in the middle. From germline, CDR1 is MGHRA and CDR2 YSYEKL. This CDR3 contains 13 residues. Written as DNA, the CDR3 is TGCGCCAGCAGCCTACCTGGGGCCAACGTCCTGACTTTC. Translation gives CASSLPGANVLTF.

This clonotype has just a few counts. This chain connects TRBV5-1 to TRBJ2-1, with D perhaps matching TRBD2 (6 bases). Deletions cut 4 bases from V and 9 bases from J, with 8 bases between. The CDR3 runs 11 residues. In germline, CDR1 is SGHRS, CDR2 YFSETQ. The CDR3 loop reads CASSQTSEQFF. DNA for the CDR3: TGCGCCAGCAGCCAGACTAGTGAGCAGTTCTTC.